At least ten counts were recorded for the clone carrying this T cell receptor (beta chain). Its antigen is unknown. These data belong to a study of response to subunit inactivated influenza vaccine. Germline V gives CDR1 LGHNA, CDR2 YNFKEQ. Trimming left V 5 bases short and J 3 bases short, with 9 bases between. The CDR3 totals 13 residues. General study findings and limits: Only a handful of new T cells, the authors suggested, are recruited with each seasonal influenza vaccination.

TCRdb re-called the RT-PCR reads through MiXCR, storing one row per CDR3 protein. The top ten clones hold approximately 11% of a sample with about 780,000 distinct CDR3 sequences, approximately 17% of them seen once. V is TRBV4-2 and J is TRBJ2-3; possibly TRBD1 for D (5 bases). This clonotype was obtained from a man aged 45-65 years who received an inactivated influenza vaccine. The sample in question was PBMCs from blood, obtained 4 to 6 days after vaccination. The CDR3 DNA reads as TGTGCCAGCAGCAATTCAGGGACAGATACGCAGTATTTT. Translating gives CASSNSGTDTQYF.